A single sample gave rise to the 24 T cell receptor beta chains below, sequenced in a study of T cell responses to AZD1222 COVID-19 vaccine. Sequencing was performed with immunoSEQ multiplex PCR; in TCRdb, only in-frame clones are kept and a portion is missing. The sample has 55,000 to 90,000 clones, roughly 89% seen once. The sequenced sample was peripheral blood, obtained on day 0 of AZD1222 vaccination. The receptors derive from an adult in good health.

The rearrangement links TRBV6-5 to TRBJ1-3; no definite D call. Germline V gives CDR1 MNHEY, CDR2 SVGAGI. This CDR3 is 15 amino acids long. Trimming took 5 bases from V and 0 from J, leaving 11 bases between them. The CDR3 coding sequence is TGTGCCAGCAGTCTTGAGGGAACCTCTGGAAACACCATATATTTT. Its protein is CASSLEGTSGNTIYF.

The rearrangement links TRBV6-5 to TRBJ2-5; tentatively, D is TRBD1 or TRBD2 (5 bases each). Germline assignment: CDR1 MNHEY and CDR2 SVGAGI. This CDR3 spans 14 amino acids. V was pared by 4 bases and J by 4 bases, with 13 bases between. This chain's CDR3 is CASSFAGASETQYF. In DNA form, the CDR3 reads TGTGCCAGCAGTTTTGCCGGGGCCTCAGAGACCCAGTACTTC.

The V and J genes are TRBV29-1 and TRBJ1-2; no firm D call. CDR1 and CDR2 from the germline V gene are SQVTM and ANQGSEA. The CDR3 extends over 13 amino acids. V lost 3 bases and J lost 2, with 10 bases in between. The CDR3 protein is CSVEWGSNYGYTF. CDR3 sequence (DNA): TGCAGCGTTGAGTGGGGATCCAACTATGGCTACACCTTC.

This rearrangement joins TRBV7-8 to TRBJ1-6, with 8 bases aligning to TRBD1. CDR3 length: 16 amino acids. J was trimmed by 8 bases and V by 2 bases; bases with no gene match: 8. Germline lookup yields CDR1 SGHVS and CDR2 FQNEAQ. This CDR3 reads CASSLKTGVRYSPLHF. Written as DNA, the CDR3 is TGTGCCAGCAGCTTAAAGACAGGGGTCCGCTATTCACCCCTCCACTTT.

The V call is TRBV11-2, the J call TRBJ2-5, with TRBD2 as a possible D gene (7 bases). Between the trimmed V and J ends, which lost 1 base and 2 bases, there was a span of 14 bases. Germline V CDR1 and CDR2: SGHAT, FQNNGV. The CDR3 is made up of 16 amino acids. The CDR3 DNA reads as TGTGCCAGCAGCTTAGTTGGCGGGGGCCTACAAGAGACCCAGTACTTC. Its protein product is CASSLVGGGLQETQYF.

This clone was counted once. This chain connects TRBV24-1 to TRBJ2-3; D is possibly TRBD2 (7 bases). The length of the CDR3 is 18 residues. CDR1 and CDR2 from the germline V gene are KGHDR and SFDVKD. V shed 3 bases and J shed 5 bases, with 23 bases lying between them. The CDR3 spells CATSDPLGSGGVRDTQYF. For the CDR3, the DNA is TGTGCCACCAGTGATCCGCTAGGCTCGGGGGGCGTCAGAGATACGCAGTATTTT.

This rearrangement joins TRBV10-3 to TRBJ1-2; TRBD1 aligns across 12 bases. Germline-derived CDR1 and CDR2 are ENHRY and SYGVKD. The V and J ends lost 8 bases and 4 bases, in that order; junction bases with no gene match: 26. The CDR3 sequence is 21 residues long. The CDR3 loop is CAIGAFTGTGGSGTTLYGYTF. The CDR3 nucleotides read TGTGCCATCGGGGCGTTTACCGGGACAGGGGGCTCCGGGACCACCCTCTATGGCTACACCTTC.

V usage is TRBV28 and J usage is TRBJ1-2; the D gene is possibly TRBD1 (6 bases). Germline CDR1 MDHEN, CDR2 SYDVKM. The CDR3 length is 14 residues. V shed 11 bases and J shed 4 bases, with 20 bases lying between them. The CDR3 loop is CAAKRQVSAYGYTF. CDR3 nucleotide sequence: TGTGCCGCAAAGAGACAGGTCTCGGCCTATGGCTACACCTTC.

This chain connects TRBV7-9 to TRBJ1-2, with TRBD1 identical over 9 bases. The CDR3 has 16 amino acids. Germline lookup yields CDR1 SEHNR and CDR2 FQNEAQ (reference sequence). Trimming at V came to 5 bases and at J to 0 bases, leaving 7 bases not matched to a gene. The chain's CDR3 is CASSLDRGRTNYGYTF. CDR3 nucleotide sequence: TGTGCCAGCAGCCTTGACAGGGGGAGAACTAACTATGGCTACACCTTC.

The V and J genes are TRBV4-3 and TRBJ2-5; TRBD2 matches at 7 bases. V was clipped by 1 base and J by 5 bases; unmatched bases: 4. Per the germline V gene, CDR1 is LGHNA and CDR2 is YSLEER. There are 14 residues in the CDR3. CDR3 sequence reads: CASSQVALAETQYF. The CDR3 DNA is TGCGCCAGCAGCCAAGTCGCACTAGCGGAGACCCAGTACTTC.

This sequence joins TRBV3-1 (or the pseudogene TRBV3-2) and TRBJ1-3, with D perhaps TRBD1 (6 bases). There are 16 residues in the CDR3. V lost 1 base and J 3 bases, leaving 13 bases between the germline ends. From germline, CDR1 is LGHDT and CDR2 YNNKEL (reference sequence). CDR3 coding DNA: TGTGCCAGCAGCCAAGTCGGTAGGGGGGTTGGAAACACCATATATTTT. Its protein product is CASSQVGRGVGNTIYF.

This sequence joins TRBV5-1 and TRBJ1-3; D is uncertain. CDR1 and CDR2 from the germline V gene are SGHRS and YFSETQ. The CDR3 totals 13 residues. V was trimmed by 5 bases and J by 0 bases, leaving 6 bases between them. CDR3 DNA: TGCGCCAGCAGAACTTTCTCTGGAAACACCATATATTTT. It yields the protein CASRTFSGNTIYF.

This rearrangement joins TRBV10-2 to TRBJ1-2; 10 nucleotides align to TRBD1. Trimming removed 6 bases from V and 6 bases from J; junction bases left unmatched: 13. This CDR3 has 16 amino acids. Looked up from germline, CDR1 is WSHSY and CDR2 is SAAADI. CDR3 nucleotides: TGCGCCAGCAGCCGGCTAGGACAGGGGGGTTGGGATGGCTACACCTTC. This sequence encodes CASSRLGQGGWDGYTF.

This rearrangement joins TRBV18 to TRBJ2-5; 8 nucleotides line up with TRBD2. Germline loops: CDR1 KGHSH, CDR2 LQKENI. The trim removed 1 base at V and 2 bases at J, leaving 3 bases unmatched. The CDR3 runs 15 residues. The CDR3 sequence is CASSPQPSGQETQYF. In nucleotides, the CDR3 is TGTGCCAGCTCACCACAGCCTAGCGGGCAAGAGACCCAGTACTTC.

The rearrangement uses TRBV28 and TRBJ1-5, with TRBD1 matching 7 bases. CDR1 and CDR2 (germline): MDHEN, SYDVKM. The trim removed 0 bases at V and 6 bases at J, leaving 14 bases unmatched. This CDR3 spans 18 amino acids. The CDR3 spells CASSLWTGLQGNSQPQHF. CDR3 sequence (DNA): TGTGCCAGCAGTTTATGGACCGGCCTACAGGGGAACTCTCAGCCCCAGCATTTT.

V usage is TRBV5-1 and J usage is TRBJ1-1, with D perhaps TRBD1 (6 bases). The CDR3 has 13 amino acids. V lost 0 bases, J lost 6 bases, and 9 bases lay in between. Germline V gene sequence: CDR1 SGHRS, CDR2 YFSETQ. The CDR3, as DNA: TGCGCCAGCAGCTTGGAGGGGGACGCTGAAGCTTTCTTT. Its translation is CASSLEGDAEAFF.

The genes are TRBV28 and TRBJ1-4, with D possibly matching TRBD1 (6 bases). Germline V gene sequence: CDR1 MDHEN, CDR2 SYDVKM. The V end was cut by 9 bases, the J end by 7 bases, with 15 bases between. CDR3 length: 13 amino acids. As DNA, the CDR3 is TGTGCCAGTATACAGGGTGGCGGTGAAAAACTGTTTTTT. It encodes CASIQGGGEKLFF. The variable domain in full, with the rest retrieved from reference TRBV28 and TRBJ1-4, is DVKVTQSSRYLVKRTGEKVFLECVQDMDHENMFWYRQDPGLGLRLIYFSYDVKMKEKGDIPEGYSVSREKKERFSLILESASTNQTSMYLCASIQGGGEKLFFGSGTQLSVL.

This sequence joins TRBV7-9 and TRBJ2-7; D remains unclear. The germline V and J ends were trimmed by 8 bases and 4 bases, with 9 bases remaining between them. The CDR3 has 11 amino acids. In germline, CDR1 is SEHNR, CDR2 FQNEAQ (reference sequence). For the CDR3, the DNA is TGTGCCAGCGGGAAGGTTTACGAGCAGTACTTC. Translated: CASGKVYEQYF.

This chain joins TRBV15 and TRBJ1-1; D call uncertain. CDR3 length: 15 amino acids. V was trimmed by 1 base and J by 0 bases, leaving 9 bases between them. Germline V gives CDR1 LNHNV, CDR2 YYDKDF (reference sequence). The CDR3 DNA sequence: TGTGCCACCAGCAGAGGCGGTGTGATGAACACTGAAGCTTTCTTT. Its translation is CATSRGGVMNTEAFF.

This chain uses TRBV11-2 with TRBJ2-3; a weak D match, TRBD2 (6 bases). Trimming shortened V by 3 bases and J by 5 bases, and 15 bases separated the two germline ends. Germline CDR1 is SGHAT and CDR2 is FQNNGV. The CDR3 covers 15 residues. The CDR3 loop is CASSFGDFRGDTQYF. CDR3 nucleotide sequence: TGTGCCAGCAGCTTTGGGGACTTTAGGGGAGATACGCAGTATTTT.

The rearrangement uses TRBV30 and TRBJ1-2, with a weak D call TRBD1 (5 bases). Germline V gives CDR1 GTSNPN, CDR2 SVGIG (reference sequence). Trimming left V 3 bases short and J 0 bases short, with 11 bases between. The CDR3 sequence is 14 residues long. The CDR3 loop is CAWRGLLANYGYTF. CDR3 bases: TGTGCCTGGAGGGGACTCTTAGCTAACTATGGCTACACCTTC.

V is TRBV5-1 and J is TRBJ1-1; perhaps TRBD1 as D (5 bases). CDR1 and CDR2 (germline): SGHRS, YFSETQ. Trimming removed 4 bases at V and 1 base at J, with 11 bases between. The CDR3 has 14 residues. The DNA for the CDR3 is TGCGCCAGCAGCCTCGGGACGGGGAACACTGAAGCTTTCTTT. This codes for CASSLGTGNTEAFF. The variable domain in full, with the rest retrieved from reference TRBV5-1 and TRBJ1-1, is KAGVTQTPRYLIKTRGQQVTLSCSPISGHRSVSWYQQTPGQGLQFLFEYFSETQRNKGNFPGRFSGRQFSNSRSEMNVSTLELGDSALYLCASSLGTGNTEAFFGQGTRLTVV.

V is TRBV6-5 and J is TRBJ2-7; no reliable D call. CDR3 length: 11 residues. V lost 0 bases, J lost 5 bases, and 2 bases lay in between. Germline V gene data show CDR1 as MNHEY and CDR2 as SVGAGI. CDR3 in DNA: TGTGCCAGCAGTTACTCGAACGAGCAGTACTTC. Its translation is CASSYSNEQYF.

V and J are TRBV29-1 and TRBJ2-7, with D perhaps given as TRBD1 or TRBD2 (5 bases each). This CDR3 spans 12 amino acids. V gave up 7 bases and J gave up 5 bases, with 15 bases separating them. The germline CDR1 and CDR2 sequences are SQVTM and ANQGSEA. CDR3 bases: TGCAGCGCCATGACGGTGGGGGACGAGCAGTACTTC. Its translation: CSAMTVGDEQYF.